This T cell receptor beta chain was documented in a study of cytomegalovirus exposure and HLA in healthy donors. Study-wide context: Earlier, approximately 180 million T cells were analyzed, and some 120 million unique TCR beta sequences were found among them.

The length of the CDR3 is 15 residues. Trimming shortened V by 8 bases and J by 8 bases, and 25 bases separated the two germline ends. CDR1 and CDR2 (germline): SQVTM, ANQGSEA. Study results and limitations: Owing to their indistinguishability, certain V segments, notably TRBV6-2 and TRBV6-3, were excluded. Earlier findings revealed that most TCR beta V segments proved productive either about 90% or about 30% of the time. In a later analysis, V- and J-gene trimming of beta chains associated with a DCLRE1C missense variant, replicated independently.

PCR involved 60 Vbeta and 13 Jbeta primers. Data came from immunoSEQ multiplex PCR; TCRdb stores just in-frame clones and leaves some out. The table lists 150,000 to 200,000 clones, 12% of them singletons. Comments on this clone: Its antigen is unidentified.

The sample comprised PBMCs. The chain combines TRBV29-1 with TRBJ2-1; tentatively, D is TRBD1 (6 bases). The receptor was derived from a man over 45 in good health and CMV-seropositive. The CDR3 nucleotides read TGCAGCCTCGGGACACCCAACCCCCTGACCCATGAGCAGTTCTTC. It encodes CSLGTPNPLTHEQFF.